The next 3 T cell receptor beta chains were all read from a single sample in a study of blood T cell repertoires in COVID-19. Only in-frame clones appear in the TCRdb table, and some are missing; sequencing was by immunoSEQ multiplex PCR. The sample includes tens of thousands of clones, roughly 85% of them seen just once. What was sequenced was peripheral blood. The origin of the receptors is a human donor in a cohort sampled during active COVID-19.

This clone was observed a handful of times. The chain employs TRBV10-3 and TRBJ1-6; no reliable D call. Germline assignment: CDR1 ENHRY and CDR2 SYGVKD. The CDR3 runs to 15 residues. Between the trimmed V and J ends, which lost 0 bases and 7 bases, there was a span of 10 bases. Written as DNA, the CDR3 is TGTGCCATCAGTGAGTCCGACGCGGGGAATTCACCCCTCCACTTT. It yields the protein CAISESDAGNSPLHF.

This clone was counted a single time. The chain joins TRBV2 to TRBJ2-5; D may be TRBD1 (6 bases). The CDR3 has 14 amino acids. V lost 8 bases, J lost 5 bases, and 18 bases lay in between. CDR1 is SNHLY and CDR2 is FYNNEI in the germline V gene. CDR3 bases: TGTGCCAGCCGGAGACAGGCGGTAGAGGAGACCCAGTACTTC. It translates to CASRRQAVEETQYF.

The V and J genes are TRBV5-4 and TRBJ1-6; D possibly corresponds to TRBD1 (5 bases). V was shortened by 4 bases and J by 10 bases, with 15 bases between the two germline ends. Per germline, CDR1 SGHNT and CDR2 YYREEE (reference sequence). The CDR3 totals 14 residues. The CDR3 DNA sequence: TGTGCCAGCAGCCAAGGGAATCGGGGGTCACCCCTCCACTTT. It yields the protein CASSQGNRGSPLHF. Together with reference TRBV5-4 and TRBJ1-6, the CDR3 gives the full variable domain: ETGVTQSPTHLIKTRGQQVTLRCSSQSGHNTVSWYQQALGQGPQFIFQYYREEENGRGNFPPRFSGLQFPNYSSELNVNALELDDSALYLCASSQGNRGSPLHFGNGTRLTVT.